The clone carrying this T cell receptor (beta chain) was observed a few times. The source of the sample is a study of beta chain features in type 1 diabetes. Expressed TCRB transcripts got sequenced, as all isolated RNA was reverse transcribed. Repertoires were generated with immunoSEQ multiplex PCR, while TCRdb's copy carries only in-frame clones and drops some. The data hold roughly 180,000 clones, with around an eighth observed a single time. Germline V gene data show CDR1 as SGHAT and CDR2 as FQNNGV. The CDR3 extends over 13 amino acids. The V end lost 2 bases, the J end lost 6 bases, and 11 bases lay between the germline ends.

This clonotype originated in a woman younger than 35 in good health. The rearrangement joins TRBV11-2 to TRBJ2-7; D call uncertain. Sequencing input: central memory CD4+ T cells from blood. In nucleotides, the CDR3 is TGTGCCAGCAGCTTACTCCAGGTCCCCGAGCAGTACTTC. Protein: CASSLLQVPEQYF.